The entry that follows covers one T cell receptor beta chain sequence. What it binds is not known. The data stem from a study of response to subunit inactivated influenza vaccine. TCRdb processed the RT-PCR reads anew with MiXCR; each CDR3 protein has one entry. The sample holds around 580,000 distinct CDR3 sequences, less than 15% seen once. Whole-study findings and limits: Each seasonal flu vaccination may recruit only limited new T cells, authors suggested.

The CDR3 extends over 13 amino acids. Trimming cost V 2 bases and J 9 bases; bases outside gene matches: 7. Germline lookup yields CDR1 LNHNV and CDR2 YYDKDF (reference sequence). The sequence was collected from a man aged 45-60 years who received an inactivated influenza vaccine. Source: PBMCs from blood, taken roughly 12 days after vaccination. V is TRBV15 and J is TRBJ2-7, with TRBD1 matching over 7 bases. The CDR3, as DNA: TGTGCCACCAGCAGACATACAGGGGTGAGGCAGTACTTC. This gives the protein CATSRHTGVRQYF. Based on the CDR3 plus reference TRBV15 and TRBJ2-7, the full variable domain is DAMVIQNPRYQVTQFGKPVTLSCSQTLNHNVMYWYQQKSSQAPKLLFHYYDKDFNNEADTPDNFQSRRPNTSFCFLDIRSPGLGDTAMYLCATSRHTGVRQYFGPGTRLTVT.